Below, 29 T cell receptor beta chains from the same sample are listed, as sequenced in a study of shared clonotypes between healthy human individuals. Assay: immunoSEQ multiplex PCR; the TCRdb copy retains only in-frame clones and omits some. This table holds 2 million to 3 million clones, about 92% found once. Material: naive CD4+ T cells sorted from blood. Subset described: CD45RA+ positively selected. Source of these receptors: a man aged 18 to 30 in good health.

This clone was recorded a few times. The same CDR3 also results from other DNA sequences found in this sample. The CDR3 spells CAWSGRDEAFF. The CDR3 bases are TGTGCCTGGAGTGGGAGGGATGAAGCTTTCTTT. The V call is TRBV30, the J call TRBJ1-1; D ambiguous. Germline V lookup: CDR1 GTSNPN, CDR2 SVGIG (reference sequence). There are 11 residues in the CDR3. Trimming took 1 base from V and 7 from J, leaving 7 bases between them.

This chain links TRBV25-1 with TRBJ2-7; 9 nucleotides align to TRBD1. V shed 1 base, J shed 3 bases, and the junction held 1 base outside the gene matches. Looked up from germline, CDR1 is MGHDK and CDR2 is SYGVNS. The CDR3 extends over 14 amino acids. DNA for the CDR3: TGTGCCAGCAGTGAATCGGACAGGGGCTACGAGCAGTACTTC. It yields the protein CASSESDRGYEQYF.

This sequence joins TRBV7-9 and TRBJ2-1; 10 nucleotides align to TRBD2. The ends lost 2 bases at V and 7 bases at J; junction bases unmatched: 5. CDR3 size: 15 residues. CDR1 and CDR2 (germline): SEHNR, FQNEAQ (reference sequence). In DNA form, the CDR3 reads TGTGCCAGCAGCTTACTAGCGGGAGTATCGAATGAGCAGTTCTTC. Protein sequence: CASSLLAGVSNEQFF.

This CDR3 reads CATSRAGLGGNEQFF. The CDR3, as DNA: TGTGCCACCAGCAGAGCCGGACTAGGTGGAAATGAGCAGTTCTTC. The chain recombines TRBV15 with TRBJ2-1; 7 bases are a match to TRBD2. The ends lost 1 base at V and 7 bases at J; junction bases unmatched: 7. CDR1 and CDR2 from the germline V gene are LNHNV and YYDKDF (reference sequence). This CDR3 contains 15 residues. The variable domain in full, with the rest retrieved from reference TRBV15 and TRBJ2-1, is DAMVIQNPRYQVTQFGKPVTLSCSQTLNHNVMYWYQQKSSQAPKLLFHYYDKDFNNEADTPDNFQSRRPNTSFCFLDIRSPGLGDTAMYLCATSRAGLGGNEQFFGPGTRLTVL.

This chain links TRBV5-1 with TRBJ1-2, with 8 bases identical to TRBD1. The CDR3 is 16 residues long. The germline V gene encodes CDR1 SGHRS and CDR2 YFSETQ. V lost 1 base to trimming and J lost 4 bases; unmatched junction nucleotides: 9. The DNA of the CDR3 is TGCGCCAGCAGCTTGAGCCAGGGGGCCGCCTCCTATGGCTACACCTTC. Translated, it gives CASSLSQGAASYGYTF.

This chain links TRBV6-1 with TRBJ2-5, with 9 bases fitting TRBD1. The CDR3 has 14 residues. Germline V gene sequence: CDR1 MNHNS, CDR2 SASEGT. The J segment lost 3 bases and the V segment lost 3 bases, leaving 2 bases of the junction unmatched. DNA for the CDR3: TGTGCCAGCAGTGATCGGGACAGGGAAGAGACCCAGTACTTC. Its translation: CASSDRDREETQYF.

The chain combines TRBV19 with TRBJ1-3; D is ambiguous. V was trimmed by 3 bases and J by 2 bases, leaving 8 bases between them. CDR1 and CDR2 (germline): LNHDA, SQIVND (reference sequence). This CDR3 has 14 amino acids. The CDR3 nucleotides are TGTGCCAGTAGTATCGTGACACCTGGAAACACCATATATTTT. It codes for CASSIVTPGNTIYF. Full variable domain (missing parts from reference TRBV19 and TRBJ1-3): DGGITQSPKYLFRKEGQNVTLSCEQNLNHDAMYWYRQDPGQGLRLIYYSQIVNDFQKGDIAEGYSVSREKKESFPLTVTSAQKNPTAFYLCASSIVTPGNTIYFGEGSWLTVV.

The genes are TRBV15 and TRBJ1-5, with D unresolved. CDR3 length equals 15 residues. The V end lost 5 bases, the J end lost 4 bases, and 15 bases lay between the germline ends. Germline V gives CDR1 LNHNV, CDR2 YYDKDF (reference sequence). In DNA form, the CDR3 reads TGTGCCACCAGCGGGTACGGGTTTAAAAATCAGCCCCAGCATTTT. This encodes CATSGYGFKNQPQHF.

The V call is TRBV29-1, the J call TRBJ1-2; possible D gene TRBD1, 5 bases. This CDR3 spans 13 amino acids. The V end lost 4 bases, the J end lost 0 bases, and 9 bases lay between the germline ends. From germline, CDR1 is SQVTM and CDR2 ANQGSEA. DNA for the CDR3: TGCAGCGTTGGCGGGACGGCTAACTATGGCTACACCTTC. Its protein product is CSVGGTANYGYTF.

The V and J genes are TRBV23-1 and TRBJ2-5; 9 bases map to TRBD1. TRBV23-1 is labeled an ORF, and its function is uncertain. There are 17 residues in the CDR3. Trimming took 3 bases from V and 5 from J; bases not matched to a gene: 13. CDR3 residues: CASSHPQGAQGMETQYF. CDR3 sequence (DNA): TGCGCCAGCAGTCACCCACAGGGGGCGCAAGGGATGGAGACCCAGTACTTC.

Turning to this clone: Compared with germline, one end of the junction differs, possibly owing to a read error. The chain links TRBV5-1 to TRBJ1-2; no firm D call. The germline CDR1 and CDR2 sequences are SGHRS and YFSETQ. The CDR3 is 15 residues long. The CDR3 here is CASRLDPEGDYGYTF. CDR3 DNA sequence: TGCGCCAGCAGGTTGGACCCGGAGGGAGACTATGGCTACACCTTC.

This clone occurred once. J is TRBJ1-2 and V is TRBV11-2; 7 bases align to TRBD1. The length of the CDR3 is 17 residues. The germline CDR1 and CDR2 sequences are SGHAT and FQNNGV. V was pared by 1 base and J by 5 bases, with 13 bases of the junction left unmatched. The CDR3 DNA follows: TGTGCCAGCAGCTTAGGCCCCGGGACAGTCCATTTATATGGCTACACCTTC. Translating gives CASSLGPGTVHLYGYTF.

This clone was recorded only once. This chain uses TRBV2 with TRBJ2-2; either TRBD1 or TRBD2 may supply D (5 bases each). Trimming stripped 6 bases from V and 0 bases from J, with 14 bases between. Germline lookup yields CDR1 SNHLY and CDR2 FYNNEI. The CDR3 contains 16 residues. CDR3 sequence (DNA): TGTGCCAGCAGGGAGGCTCAGGGTCCGAACACCGGGGAGCTGTTTTTT. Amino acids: CASREAQGPNTGELFF.

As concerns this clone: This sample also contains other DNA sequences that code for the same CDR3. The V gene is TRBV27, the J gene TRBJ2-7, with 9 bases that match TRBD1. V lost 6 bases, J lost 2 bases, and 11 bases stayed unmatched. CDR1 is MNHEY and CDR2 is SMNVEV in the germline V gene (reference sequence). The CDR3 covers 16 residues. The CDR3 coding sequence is TGTGCCAGCAGCTCGCCCTCCCGGACAGGGGCCTACGAGCAGTACTTC. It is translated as CASSSPSRTGAYEQYF.

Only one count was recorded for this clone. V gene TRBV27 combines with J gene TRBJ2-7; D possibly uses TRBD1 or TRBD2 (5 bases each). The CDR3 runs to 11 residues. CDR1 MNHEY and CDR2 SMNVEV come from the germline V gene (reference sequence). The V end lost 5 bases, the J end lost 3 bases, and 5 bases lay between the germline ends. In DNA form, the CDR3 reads TGTGCCAGCAGTGGGGGCTACGAGCAGTACTTC. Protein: CASSGGYEQYF.

The CDR3 here is CASSRQGVLNTEAFF. DNA for the CDR3: TGCGCCAGCAGCCGCCAGGGGGTGCTAAACACTGAAGCTTTCTTT. The chain has TRBV5-1 and TRBJ1-1; 7 nucleotides agree with TRBD1. With 4 bases clipped from V and 2 bases from J, the junction kept 8 bases outside the gene matches. The CDR3 contains 15 residues. Per germline, CDR1 SGHRS and CDR2 YFSETQ.

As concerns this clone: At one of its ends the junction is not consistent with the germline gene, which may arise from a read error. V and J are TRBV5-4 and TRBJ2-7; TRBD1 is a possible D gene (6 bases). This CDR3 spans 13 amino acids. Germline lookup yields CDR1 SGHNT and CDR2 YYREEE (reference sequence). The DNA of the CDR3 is TGTGCCAGCAGCTTGAAGACAGGCTACGGGCAGTACTTC. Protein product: CASSLKTGYGQYF.

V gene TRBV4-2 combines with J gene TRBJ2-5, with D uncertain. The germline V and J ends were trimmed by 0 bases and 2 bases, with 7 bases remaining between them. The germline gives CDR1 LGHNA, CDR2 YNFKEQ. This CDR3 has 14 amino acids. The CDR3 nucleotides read TGTGCCAGCAGCCAAGATCCAGATCAAGAGACCCAGTACTTC. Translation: CASSQDPDQETQYF.

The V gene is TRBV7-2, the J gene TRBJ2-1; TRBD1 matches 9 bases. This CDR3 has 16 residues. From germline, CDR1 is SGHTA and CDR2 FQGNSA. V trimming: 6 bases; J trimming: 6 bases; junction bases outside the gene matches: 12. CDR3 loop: CASRAANNRGPNEQFF. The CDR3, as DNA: TGTGCCAGCAGGGCGGCGAACAACAGGGGGCCCAATGAGCAGTTCTTC.

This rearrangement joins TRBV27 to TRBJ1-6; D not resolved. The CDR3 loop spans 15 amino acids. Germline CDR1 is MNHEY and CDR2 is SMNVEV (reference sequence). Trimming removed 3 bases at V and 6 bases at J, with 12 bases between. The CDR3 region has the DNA TGTGCCAGCAGTTTGTTACCCACGCTTAATTCACCCCTCCACTTT. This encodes CASSLLPTLNSPLHF.

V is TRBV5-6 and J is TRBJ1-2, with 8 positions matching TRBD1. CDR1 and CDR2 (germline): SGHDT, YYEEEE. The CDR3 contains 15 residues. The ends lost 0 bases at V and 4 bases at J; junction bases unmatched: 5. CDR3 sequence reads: CASSLGTGTPYGYTF. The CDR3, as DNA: TGTGCCAGCAGCTTGGGGACAGGGACGCCCTATGGCTACACCTTC.

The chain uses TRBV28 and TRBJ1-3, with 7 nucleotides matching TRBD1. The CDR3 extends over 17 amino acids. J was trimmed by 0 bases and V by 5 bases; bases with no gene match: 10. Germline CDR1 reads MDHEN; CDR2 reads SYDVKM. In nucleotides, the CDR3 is TGTGCCAGCAGTCCACCGGGACAGCTAATCTCTGGAAACACCATATATTTT. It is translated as CASSPPGQLISGNTIYF.

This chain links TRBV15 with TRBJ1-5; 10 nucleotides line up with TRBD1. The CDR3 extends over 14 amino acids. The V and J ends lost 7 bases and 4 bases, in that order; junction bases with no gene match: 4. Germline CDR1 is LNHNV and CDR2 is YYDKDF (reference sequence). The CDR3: CATTTGGRNQPQHF. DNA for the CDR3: TGTGCCACCACGACAGGGGGCAGGAATCAGCCCCAGCATTTT.

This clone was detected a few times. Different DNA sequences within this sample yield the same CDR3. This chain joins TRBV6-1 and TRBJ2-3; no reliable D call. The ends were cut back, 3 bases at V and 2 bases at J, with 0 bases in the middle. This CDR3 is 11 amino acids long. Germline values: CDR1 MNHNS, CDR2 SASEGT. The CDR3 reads CASSDTDTQYF. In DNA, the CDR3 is TGTGCCAGCAGTGACACAGATACGCAGTATTTT.

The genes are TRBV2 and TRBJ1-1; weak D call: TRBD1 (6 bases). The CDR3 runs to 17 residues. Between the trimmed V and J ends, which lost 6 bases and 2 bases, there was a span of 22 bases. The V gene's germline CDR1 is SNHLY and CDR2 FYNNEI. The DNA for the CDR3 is TGTGCCAGCAGACTTGACAGGACCCCACGCCTTAACACTGAAGCTTTCTTT. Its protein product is CASRLDRTPRLNTEAFF.

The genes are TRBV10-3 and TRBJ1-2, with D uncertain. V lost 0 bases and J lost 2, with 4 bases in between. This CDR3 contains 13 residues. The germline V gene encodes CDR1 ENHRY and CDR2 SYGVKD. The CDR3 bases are TGTGCCATCAGTGAGTCAGCCAACTATGGCTACACCTTC. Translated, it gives CAISESANYGYTF.

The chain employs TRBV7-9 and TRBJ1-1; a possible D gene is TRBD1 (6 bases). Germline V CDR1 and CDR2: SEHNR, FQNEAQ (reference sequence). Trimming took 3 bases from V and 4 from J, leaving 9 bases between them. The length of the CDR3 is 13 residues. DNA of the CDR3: TGTGCCAGCAGCTTCAGACAGGCCACTGAAGCTTTCTTT. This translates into CASSFRQATEAFF.

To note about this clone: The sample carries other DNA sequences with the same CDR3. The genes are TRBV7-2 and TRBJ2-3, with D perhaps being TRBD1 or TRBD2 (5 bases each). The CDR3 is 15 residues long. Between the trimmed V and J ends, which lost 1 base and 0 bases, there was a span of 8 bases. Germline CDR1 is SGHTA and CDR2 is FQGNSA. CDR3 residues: CASSLGGASTDTQYF. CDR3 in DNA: TGTGCCAGCAGCTTAGGAGGGGCTAGCACAGATACGCAGTATTTT. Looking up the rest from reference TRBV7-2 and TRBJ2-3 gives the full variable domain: GAGVSQSPSNKVTEKGKDVELRCDPISGHTALYWYRQSLGQGLEFLIYFQGNSAPDKSGLPSDRFSAERTGGSVSTLTIQRTQQEDSAVYLCASSLGGASTDTQYFGPGTRLTVL.

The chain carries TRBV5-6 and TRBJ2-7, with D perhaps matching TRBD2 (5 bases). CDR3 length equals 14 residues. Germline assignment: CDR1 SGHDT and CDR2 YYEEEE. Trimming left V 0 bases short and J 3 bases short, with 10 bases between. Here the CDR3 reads CASSLGGSVYEQYF. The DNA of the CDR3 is TGTGCCAGCAGCTTGGGAGGTAGCGTCTACGAGCAGTACTTC.